This TCR beta chain was found in a study of blood T cell repertoires in COVID-19. This clone has a single count. Assay used: immunoSEQ multiplex PCR; TCRdb lists only in-frame clones, some missing. The repertoire holds about 220,000 clones, with approximately 80% as singletons. Trimming pared 0 bases from V and 4 bases from J, leaving 9 bases between. There are 14 residues in the CDR3. Germline V gene lookup returns CDR1 LGHDT and CDR2 YNNKEL (reference sequence). Sequenced: PBMCs or T cells enriched from blood (not recorded which). This clonotype was sampled from a woman aged 55-69 years who had recovered from COVID-19. The chain has TRBV3-1 (or the pseudogene TRBV3-2) and TRBJ1-2, with D unresolved. CDR3 sequence: CASSQDPAGYGYTF. The CDR3 bases are TGTGCCAGCAGCCAAGATCCGGCGGGCTATGGCTACACCTTC.